This T cell receptor beta chain was retrieved from a study of T cell responses to AZD1222 COVID-19 vaccine. General study findings and limits: Unmutated regions of variants are reportedly targeted by nearly half of spike-specific TCRs.

Sequencing was performed with immunoSEQ multiplex PCR; in TCRdb, only in-frame clones are kept and a portion is missing. The profile shows about 150,000 clones, around 93% of them singletons. Trimming took 2 bases from V and 9 from J, leaving 17 bases between them. This CDR3 region has 15 residues. The V gene's germline CDR1 is SGHTA and CDR2 FQGNSA. Remarks on this clone: Its antigen remains unknown.

The sequencing used peripheral blood, collected 28 days after the second AZD1222 dose. This chain joins TRBV7-2 and TRBJ2-1; D remains ambiguous. This receptor was identified in an adult who received the AZD1222 COVID-19 vaccine. The CDR3 sequence is CASSLFENEVTEQFF. The CDR3 DNA reads TGTGCCAGCAGCTTATTTGAGAATGAGGTAACTGAGCAGTTCTTC.